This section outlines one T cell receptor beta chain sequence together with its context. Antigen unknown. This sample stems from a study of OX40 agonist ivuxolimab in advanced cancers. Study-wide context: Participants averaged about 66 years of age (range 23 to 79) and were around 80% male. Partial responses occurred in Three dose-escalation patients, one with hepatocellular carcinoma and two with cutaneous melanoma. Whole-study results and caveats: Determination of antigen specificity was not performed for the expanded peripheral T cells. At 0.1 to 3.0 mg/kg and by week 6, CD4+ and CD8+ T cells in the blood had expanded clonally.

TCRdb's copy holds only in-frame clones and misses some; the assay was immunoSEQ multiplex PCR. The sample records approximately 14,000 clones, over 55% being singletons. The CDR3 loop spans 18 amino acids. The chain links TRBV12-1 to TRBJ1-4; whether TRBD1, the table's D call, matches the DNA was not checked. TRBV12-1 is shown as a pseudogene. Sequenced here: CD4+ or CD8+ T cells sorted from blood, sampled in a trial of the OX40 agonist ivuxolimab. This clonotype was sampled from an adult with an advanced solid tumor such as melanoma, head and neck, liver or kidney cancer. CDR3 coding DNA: TGTGCCAGCAGCTCCGGGACAGGGGGTCAGGTAACTAATGAAAAACTGTTTTTT. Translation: CASSSGTGGQVTNEKLFF.